Given below is one T cell receptor (beta chain) in context. This sample is drawn from a study of T cells after posttransplantation cyclophosphamide. Sampled 1 year posttransplant, controls received myeloablative marrow transplants, methotrexate and a calcineurin inhibitor. The CDR3 has 15 residues. The trim removed 4 bases at V and 4 bases at J, leaving 7 bases unmatched. Germline CDR1 SGHRS, CDR2 YFSETQ. Generated by immunoSEQ multiplex PCR, the TCRdb table keeps only in-frame clones and is missing some. Found here are about 16,000 clones, approximately 81% of them singletons; the top ten hold under 30%.

The sequence came from a female patient younger than 35 who received an allogeneic stem cell transplant from an unrelated donor, was CMV-positive, and had acute and chronic GVHD. A subset of T cells may come from the graft donor. The source material was PBMCs, sampled after allogeneic stem cell transplant with calcineurin inhibitor and methotrexate. The chain has TRBV5-1 and TRBJ2-5, with 10 bases lining up with TRBD2. CDR3 in DNA: TGCGCCAGCAGCGTGCTAGCGGGAGCAGGAGAGACCCAGTACTTC. Translation gives CASSVLAGAGETQYF. The full variable domain, completed using reference TRBV5-1 and TRBJ2-5, is KAGVTQTPRYLIKTRGQQVTLSCSPISGHRSVSWYQQTPGQGLQFLFEYFSETQRNKGNFPGRFSGRQFSNSRSEMNVSTLELGDSALYLCASSVLAGAGETQYFGPGTRLLVL.